The present TCR beta chain was sequenced within a study of blood T cell repertoires in COVID-19. Study as a whole: T cells, B-cell-depleted T cells, or PBMCs provided the cDNA or gDNA that served as material.

This CDR3 is 14 amino acids long. With 4 bases clipped from V and 5 bases from J, the junction kept 6 bases outside the gene matches. Germline V gives CDR1 SGHNT, CDR2 YYREEE (reference sequence). How the authors handled the data: Estimates of nucleated cell counts were drawn from the amplification of reference gene primers. TCRdb keeps only in-frame clones here, not all; method: immunoSEQ multiplex PCR. From that table come the V and J calls and clone size; the DNA was used to work out D and trimming. The table includes a few hundred thousand clones, roughly 85% detected once. The source material was peripheral blood. The sequence derives from a human donor in a cohort sampled during active COVID-19. This sequence joins TRBV5-4 and TRBJ2-7, with TRBD2 matching over 10 bases. CDR3 DNA sequence: TGTGCCAGCAGCCCGGGACTAGCGAGCGACGAGCAGTACTTC. This translates into CASSPGLASDEQYF.